The 14 T cell receptor beta chains below all came from one sample that was sequenced in a study of blood T cell repertoires in COVID-19 (dated by TCRdb to 2020 to 2021). The library was obtained by the immunoSEQ multiplex PCR assay. In TCRdb, the immuneACCESS table is reduced to in-frame sequences with V and J assigned. These tables do not hold every clone; where another copy was compared, an unresolved V gene accounts for under half, and the others remain unexplained. This sample gives about 130,000 clones in total; 80% of them show up just once. The top ten clones comprise roughly 1.8% of the sample. The sample was peripheral blood. The receptors were gathered from a man between 65 and 80 years old with acute or convalescent COVID-19.

This clone was recorded only once. The rearrangement links TRBV5-1 to TRBJ1-2; no clear D. The CDR3 has 13 residues. V was trimmed by 4 bases and J by 4 bases, leaving 11 bases between them. The V gene's germline CDR1 is SGHRS and CDR2 YFSETQ. CDR3 sequence (DNA): TGCGCCAGCAGCCCCGGACGGGGCTATGGCTACACCTTC. This codes for CASSPGRGYGYTF.

The chain uses TRBV6-6 and TRBJ1-6; no clear D gene. Germline V lookup: CDR1 MNHNY, CDR2 SVGAGI (reference sequence). The CDR3 extends over 12 amino acids. Trimming shortened V by 5 bases and J by 8 bases, and 7 bases separated the two germline ends. The CDR3 region has the DNA TGTGCCAGCAGTATTGGAGATTCACCCCTCCACTTT. As protein: CASSIGDSPLHF.

This chain uses TRBV27 with TRBJ1-2; 9 bases are shared with TRBD1. Germline V CDR1 and CDR2: MNHEY, SMNVEV (reference sequence). The V segment lost 4 bases and the J segment 5 bases; nucleotides outside the gene matches: 2. The CDR3 is 13 residues long. CDR3 coding DNA: TGTGCCAGCAGTTCGACAGGGGGATATGGCTACACCTTC. It codes for CASSSTGGYGYTF.

The CDR3 loop is CASSQEGGTEAFF. The CDR3, as DNA: TGTGCCAGCAGCCAGGAGGGAGGCACTGAAGCTTTCTTT. The rearrangement uses TRBV5-4 and TRBJ1-1; D call uncertain. The CDR3 contains 13 residues. V shed 4 bases and J shed 4 bases, with 11 bases lying between them. Germline CDR1 reads SGHNT; CDR2 reads YYREEE (reference sequence).

The rearrangement links TRBV5-4 to TRBJ1-1, with unresolved D. The CDR3 loop spans 14 amino acids. Germline V gene data show CDR1 as SGHNT and CDR2 as YYREEE (reference sequence). Trimming stripped 1 base from V and 0 bases from J, with 7 bases between. CDR3 amino acids: CASSLSGLNTEAFF. The CDR3 bases are TGTGCCAGCAGCTTGAGCGGGCTGAACACTGAAGCTTTCTTT.

V and J are TRBV12-3 or TRBV12-4 and TRBJ1-3; D remains ambiguous. The CDR3 is 12 amino acids. Trimming stripped 6 bases from V and 3 bases from J, with 6 bases between. CDR3 sequence: CASSPHGNTIYF. The CDR3 DNA reads TGTGCCAGCAGCCCACATGGAAACACCATATATTTT.

This clone was recorded once. The rearrangement links TRBV4-1 to TRBJ2-5; perhaps TRBD2 as D (6 bases). The CDR3 runs 15 residues. Germline CDR1 MGHRA, CDR2 YSYEKL. Trimming cost V 4 bases and J 2 bases, with 14 bases left between them. DNA of the CDR3: TGCGCCAGCAGCCTGCGGGGTCGGGGGCAAGAGACCCAGTACTTC. Translated, it gives CASSLRGRGQETQYF.

The V gene is TRBV6-5, the J gene TRBJ1-6; no firm D call. With 7 bases removed from V and 10 bases from J, the gap between germline ends came to 14 bases. In germline, CDR1 is MNHEY, CDR2 SVGAGI. The CDR3 is made up of 13 amino acids. The CDR3 DNA reads as TGTGCCAGCATCCAAATGGGAGACTCACCCCTCCACTTT. Translating gives CASIQMGDSPLHF.

This rearrangement joins TRBV7-9 to TRBJ1-1; D remains ambiguous. The CDR3 sequence is 14 residues long. V was pared by 1 base and J by 1 base, with 7 bases between. The germline CDR1 and CDR2 sequences are SEHNR and FQNEAQ (reference sequence). This CDR3 is CASSLGRENTEAFF. CDR3 in DNA: TGTGCCAGCAGCTTAGGGCGGGAGAACACTGAAGCTTTCTTT. The whole variable domain, remainder taken from reference TRBV7-9 and TRBJ1-1, is DTGVSQNPRHKITKRGQNVTFRCDPISEHNRLYWYRQTLGQGPEFLTYFQNEAQLEKSRLLSDRFSAERPKGSFSTLEIQRTEQGDSAMYLCASSLGRENTEAFFGQGTRLTVV.

This chain uses TRBV5-8 with TRBJ2-1, with 8 positions matching TRBD2. This CDR3 has 16 residues. The V segment lost 4 bases and the J segment 0 bases; nucleotides outside the gene matches: 6. Germline assignment: CDR1 SGHTS and CDR2 YDEGEE. As DNA, the CDR3 is TGTGCCAGCAGCCACTTAGCGGGGAGCTCCTACAATGAGCAGTTCTTC. This codes for CASSHLAGSSYNEQFF.

This clone has more than one count but fewer than ten. The rearrangement uses TRBV25-1 and TRBJ2-5, with TRBD2 matching 12 bases. After removal of 10 bases from V and 9 bases from J, the junction contained 9 bases not matched to a gene. Germline lookup yields CDR1 MGHDK and CDR2 SYGVNS. This CDR3 region has 13 residues. CDR3 sequence: CATWTSGEPAQYF. The CDR3 DNA sequence: TGTGCCACATGGACTAGCGGGGAGCCGGCCCAGTACTTC.

CDR3 sequence: CASAEGPYEQYF. The CDR3 nucleotides read TGTGCCAGCGCGGAAGGCCCCTACGAGCAGTACTTC. The genes are TRBV7-9 and TRBJ2-7; no reliable D call. Looked up from germline, CDR1 is SEHNR and CDR2 is FQNEAQ (reference sequence). CDR3 length: 12 residues. V was clipped by 8 bases and J by 2 bases, with 10 bases between them.

CDR3 DNA sequence: TGTGCCAGCAGCTTAGGGCCGGACAGGGGAAAAACTGAAGCTTTCTTT. It translates to CASSLGPDRGKTEAFF. The chain has TRBV11-2 and TRBJ1-1, with 9 bases fitting TRBD1. Looked up from germline, CDR1 is SGHAT and CDR2 is FQNNGV. The CDR3 spans 16 residues. V trimming: 1 base; J trimming: 5 bases; junction bases outside the gene matches: 8.

In DNA form, the CDR3 reads TGTGCCAGCAGCTCTAACCCGAGGACAGACCTTCTGACTGAAGCTTTCTTT. Protein: CASSSNPRTDLLTEAFF. The chain couples TRBV13 to TRBJ1-1; weak D call: TRBD1 (6 bases). CDR1 PRHDT and CDR2 FYEKMQ come from the germline V gene (reference sequence). The CDR3 spans 17 residues. V was shortened by 4 bases and J by 5 bases, with 23 bases between the two germline ends.